This T cell receptor (beta chain) is from a study of response to subunit inactivated influenza vaccine. Germline V CDR1 and CDR2: SGHTA, FQGNSA. V shed 0 bases, J shed 2 bases, and the junction held 8 bases outside the gene matches. The length of the CDR3 is 17 residues. TCRdb processed the RT-PCR reads anew with MiXCR; each CDR3 protein has one entry. The table includes about 610,000 distinct CDR3 sequences, less than 15% detected once. This clonotype was counted only a few times. The sample here was PBMCs from blood, taken roughly 12 days after vaccination. This chain links TRBV7-2 with TRBJ2-3, with TRBD2 matching 7 bases. The TCR originated in a man in his fifties or sixties who received an inactivated influenza vaccine. The CDR3 region has the DNA TGTGCCAGCAGCTTAGCGCACGGGAGGACCCTCACAGATACGCAGTATTTT. It yields the protein CASSLAHGRTLTDTQYF.